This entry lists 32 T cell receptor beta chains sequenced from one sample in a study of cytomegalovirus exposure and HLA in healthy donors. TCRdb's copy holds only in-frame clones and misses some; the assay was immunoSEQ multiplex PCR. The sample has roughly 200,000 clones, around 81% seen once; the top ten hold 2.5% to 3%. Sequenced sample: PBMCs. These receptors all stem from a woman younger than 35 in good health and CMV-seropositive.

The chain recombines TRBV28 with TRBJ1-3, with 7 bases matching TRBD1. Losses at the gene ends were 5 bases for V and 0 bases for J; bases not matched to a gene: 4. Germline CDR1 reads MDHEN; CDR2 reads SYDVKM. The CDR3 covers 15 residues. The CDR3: CASSPDRISGNTIYF. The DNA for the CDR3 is TGTGCCAGCAGTCCGGACAGGATCTCTGGAAACACCATATATTTT.

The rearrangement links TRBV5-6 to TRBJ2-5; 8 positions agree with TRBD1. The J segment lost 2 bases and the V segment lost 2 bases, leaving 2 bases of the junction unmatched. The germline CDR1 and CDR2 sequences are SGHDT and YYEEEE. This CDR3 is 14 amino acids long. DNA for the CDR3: TGTGCCAGCAGCTTCGGGGACAGGCAAGAGACCCAGTACTTC. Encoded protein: CASSFGDRQETQYF. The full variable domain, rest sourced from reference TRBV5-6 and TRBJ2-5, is DAGVTQSPTHLIKTRGQQVTLRCSPKSGHDTVSWYQQALGQGPQFIFQYYEEEERQRGNFPDRFSGHQFPNYSSELNVNALLLGDSALYLCASSFGDRQETQYFGPGTRLLVL.

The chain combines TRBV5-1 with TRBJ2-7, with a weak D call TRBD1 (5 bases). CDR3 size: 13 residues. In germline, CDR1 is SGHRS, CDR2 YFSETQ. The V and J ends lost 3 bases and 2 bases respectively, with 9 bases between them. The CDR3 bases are TGCGCCAGCAGCTACGACAGCCCCTACGAGCAGTACTTC. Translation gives CASSYDSPYEQYF. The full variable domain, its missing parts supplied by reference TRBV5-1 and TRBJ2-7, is KAGVTQTPRYLIKTRGQQVTLSCSPISGHRSVSWYQQTPGQGLQFLFEYFSETQRNKGNFPGRFSGRQFSNSRSEMNVSTLELGDSALYLCASSYDSPYEQYFGPGTRLTVT.

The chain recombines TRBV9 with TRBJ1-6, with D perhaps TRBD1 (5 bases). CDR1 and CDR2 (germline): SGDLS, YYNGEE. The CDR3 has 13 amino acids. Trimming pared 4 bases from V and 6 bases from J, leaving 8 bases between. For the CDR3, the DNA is TGTGCCAGCAGCCAGGACATTAATTCACCCCTCCACTTT. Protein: CASSQDINSPLHF. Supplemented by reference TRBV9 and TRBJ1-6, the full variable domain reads DSGVTQTPKHLITATGQRVTLRCSPRSGDLSVYWYQQSLDQGLQFLIQYYNGEERAKGNILERFSAQQFPDLHSELNLSSLELGDSALYFCASSQDINSPLHFGNGTRLTVT.

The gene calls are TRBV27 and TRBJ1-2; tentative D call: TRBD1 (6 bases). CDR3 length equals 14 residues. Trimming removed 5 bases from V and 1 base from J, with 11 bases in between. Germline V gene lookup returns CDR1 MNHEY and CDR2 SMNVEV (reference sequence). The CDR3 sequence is CASSPRGYNYGYTF. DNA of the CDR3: TGTGCCAGCAGTCCAAGGGGGTATAACTATGGCTACACCTTC.

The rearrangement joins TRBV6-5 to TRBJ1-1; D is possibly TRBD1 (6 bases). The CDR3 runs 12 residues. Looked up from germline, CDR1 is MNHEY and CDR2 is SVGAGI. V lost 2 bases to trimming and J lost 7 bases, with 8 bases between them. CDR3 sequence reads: CASSYTGSEAFF. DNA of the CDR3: TGTGCCAGCAGTTACACAGGGAGTGAAGCTTTCTTT.

CDR3 region: CASSVDRTDTQYF. CDR3 coding DNA: TGTGCCAGCAGTGTGGACAGGACAGATACGCAGTATTTT. V gene TRBV2 combines with J gene TRBJ2-3; TRBD1 aligns across 7 bases. The J segment lost 3 bases and the V segment lost 4 bases, leaving 1 base of the junction unmatched. Germline V gene lookup returns CDR1 SNHLY and CDR2 FYNNEI. CDR3 size: 13 residues. Using reference TRBV2 and TRBJ2-3 for the parts outside the CDR3, the full variable domain is EPEVTQTPSHQVTQMGQEVILRCVPISNHLYFYWYRQILGQKVEFLVSFYNNEISEKSEIFDDQFSVERPDGSNFTLKIRSTKLEDSAMYFCASSVDRTDTQYFGPGTRLTVL.

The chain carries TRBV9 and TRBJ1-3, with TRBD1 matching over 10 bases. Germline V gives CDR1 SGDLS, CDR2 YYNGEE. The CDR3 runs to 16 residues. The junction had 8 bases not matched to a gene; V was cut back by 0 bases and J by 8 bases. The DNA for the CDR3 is TGTGCCAGCAGCGTAGCTCCCGACAGGGGGCCGGACACCATATATTTT. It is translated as CASSVAPDRGPDTIYF.

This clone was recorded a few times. CDR3 region: CASRGQGEVGYTF. Here the CDR3 DNA reads TGTGCCAGCAGGGGACAGGGGGAGGTCGGCTACACCTTC. J is TRBJ1-2 and V is TRBV25-1, with 11 bases fitting TRBD1. There are 13 residues in the CDR3. Germline V CDR1 and CDR2: MGHDK, SYGVNS. The J segment lost 8 bases and the V segment lost 6 bases, leaving 5 bases of the junction unmatched.

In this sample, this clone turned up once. The CDR3 DNA sequence: TGTGCCAGCAGCCCGGAGAGCTCCTATAATTCACCCCTCCACTTT. Its protein product is CASSPESSYNSPLHF. The V and J genes are TRBV6-5 and TRBJ1-6; no definite D call. V shed 6 bases and J shed 0 bases, with 9 bases lying between them. This CDR3 has 15 amino acids. Germline CDR1 reads MNHEY; CDR2 reads SVGAGI.

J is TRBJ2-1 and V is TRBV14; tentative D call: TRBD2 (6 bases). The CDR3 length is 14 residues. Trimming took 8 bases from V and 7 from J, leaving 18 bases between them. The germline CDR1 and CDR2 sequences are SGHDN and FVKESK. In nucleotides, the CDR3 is TGTGCCAGCTCTCGTTGGGCGGGGAAGAATGAGCAGTTCTTC. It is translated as CASSRWAGKNEQFF.

This CDR3 reads CASSSYPRDRGSEAFF. For the CDR3, the DNA is TGTGCCAGCAGCTCGTACCCCCGGGACAGAGGGTCTGAAGCTTTCTTT. The chain carries TRBV11-2 and TRBJ1-1; 7 positions agree with TRBD1. V was pared by 4 bases and J by 6 bases, with 14 bases of the junction left unmatched. CDR1 and CDR2 (germline): SGHAT, FQNNGV. This CDR3 has 16 residues. Variable domain in full (rest from reference TRBV11-2 and TRBJ1-1): EAGVAQSPRYKIIEKRQSVAFWCNPISGHATLYWYQQILGQGPKLLIQFQNNGVVDDSQLPKDRFSAERLKGVDSTLKIQPAKLEDSAVYLCASSSYPRDRGSEAFFGQGTRLTVV.

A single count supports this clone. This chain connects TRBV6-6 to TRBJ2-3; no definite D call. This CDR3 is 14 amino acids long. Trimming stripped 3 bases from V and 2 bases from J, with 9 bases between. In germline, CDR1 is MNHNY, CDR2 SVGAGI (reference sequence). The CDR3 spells CASSYAAPTDTQYF. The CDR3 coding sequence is TGTGCCAGCAGTTATGCGGCGCCCACAGATACGCAGTATTTT.

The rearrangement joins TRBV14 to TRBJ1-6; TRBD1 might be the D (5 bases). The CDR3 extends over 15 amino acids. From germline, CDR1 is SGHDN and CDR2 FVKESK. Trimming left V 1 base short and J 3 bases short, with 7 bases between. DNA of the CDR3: TGTGCCAGCAGCCAAGGGGGCCTCTATAATTCACCCCTCCACTTT. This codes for CASSQGGLYNSPLHF. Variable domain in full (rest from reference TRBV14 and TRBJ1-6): EAGVTQFPSHSVIEKGQTVTLRCDPISGHDNLYWYRRVMGKEIKFLLHFVKESKQDESGMPNNRFLAERTGGTYSTLKVQPAELEDSGVYFCASSQGGLYNSPLHFGNGTRLTVT.

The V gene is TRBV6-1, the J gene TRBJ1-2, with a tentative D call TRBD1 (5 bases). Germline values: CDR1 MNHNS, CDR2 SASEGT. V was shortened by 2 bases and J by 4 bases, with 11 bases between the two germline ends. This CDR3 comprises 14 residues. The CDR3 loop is CASSEWGEGYGYTF. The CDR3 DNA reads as TGTGCCAGCAGTGAATGGGGGGAGGGCTATGGCTACACCTTC.

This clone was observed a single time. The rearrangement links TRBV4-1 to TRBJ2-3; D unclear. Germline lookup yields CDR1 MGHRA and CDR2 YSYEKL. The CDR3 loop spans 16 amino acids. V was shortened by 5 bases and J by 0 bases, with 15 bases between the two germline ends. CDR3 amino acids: CASSEGQLLSTDTQYF. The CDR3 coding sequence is TGCGCCAGCAGCGAAGGTCAACTGCTGAGCACAGATACGCAGTATTTT.

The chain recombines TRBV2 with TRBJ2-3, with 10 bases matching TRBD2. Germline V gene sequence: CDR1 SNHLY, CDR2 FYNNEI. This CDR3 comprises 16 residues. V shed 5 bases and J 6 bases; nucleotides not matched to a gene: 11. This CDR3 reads CASSPRLAGASDTQYF. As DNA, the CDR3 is TGTGCCAGCAGTCCCCGCCTAGCGGGGGCCTCCGATACGCAGTATTTT.

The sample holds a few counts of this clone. The DNA of the CDR3 is TGTGCCAGCAGTTCTCTAACTAGTTTCCCCGGGGAGCTGTTTTTT. Translation gives CASSSLTSFPGELFF. This sequence joins TRBV6-5 and TRBJ2-2, with TRBD2 as a possible D gene (5 bases). V was shortened by 4 bases and J by 6 bases, with 15 bases between the two germline ends. This CDR3 is built from 15 residues. CDR1 and CDR2 (germline): MNHEY, SVGAGI.

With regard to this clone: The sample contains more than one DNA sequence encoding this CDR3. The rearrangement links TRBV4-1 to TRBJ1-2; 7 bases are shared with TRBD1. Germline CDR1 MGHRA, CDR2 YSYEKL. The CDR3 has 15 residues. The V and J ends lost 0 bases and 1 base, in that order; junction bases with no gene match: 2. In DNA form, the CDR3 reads TGCGCCAGCAGCCAAGAACAGGGGATTAACTATGGCTACACCTTC. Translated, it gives CASSQEQGINYGYTF.

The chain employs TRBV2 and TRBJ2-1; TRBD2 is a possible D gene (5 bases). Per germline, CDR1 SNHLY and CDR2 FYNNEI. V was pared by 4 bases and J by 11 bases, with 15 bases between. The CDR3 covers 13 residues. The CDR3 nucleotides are TGTGCCAGCAGTGGAACCCGCGAGGGCAAGCAGTTCTTC. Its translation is CASSGTREGKQFF.

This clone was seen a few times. The CDR3 reads CASSLGGGDAPLHF. CDR3 nucleotide sequence: TGTGCCAGCAGCTTGGGAGGGGGCGATGCACCCCTCCACTTT. This chain connects TRBV5-6 to TRBJ1-6, with TRBD1 matching 7 bases. V lost 0 bases, J lost 11 bases, and 5 bases stayed unmatched. The CDR3 is 14 amino acids. Germline-derived CDR1 and CDR2 are SGHDT and YYEEEE.

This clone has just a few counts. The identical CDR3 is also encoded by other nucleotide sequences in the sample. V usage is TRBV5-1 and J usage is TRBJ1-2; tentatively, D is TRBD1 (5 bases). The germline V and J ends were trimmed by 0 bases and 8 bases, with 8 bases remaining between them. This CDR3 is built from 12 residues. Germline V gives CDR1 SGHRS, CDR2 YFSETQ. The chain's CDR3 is CASSLDRGGYTF. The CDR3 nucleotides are TGCGCCAGCAGCTTGGATAGGGGCGGCTACACCTTC.

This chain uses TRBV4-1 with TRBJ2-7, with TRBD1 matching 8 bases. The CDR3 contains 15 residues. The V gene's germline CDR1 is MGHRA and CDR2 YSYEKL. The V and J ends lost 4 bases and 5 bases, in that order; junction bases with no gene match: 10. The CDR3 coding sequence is TGCGCCAGCAGCCGCGGAACAGGGGGTAGCGACGAGCAGTACTTC. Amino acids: CASSRGTGGSDEQYF.

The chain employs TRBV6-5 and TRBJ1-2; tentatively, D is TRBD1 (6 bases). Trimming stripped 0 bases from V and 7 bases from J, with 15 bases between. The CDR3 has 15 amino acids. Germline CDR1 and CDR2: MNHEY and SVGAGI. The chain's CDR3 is CASSYSGQPKGGYTF. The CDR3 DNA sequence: TGTGCCAGCAGTTACTCAGGACAGCCAAAGGGTGGCTACACCTTC.

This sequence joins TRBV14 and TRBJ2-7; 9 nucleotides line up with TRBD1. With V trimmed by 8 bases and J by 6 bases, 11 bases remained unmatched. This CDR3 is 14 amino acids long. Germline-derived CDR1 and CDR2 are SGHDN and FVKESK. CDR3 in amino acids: CASGKTGGVSEQYF. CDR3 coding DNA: TGTGCCAGCGGTAAGACAGGGGGTGTCTCCGAGCAGTACTTC.

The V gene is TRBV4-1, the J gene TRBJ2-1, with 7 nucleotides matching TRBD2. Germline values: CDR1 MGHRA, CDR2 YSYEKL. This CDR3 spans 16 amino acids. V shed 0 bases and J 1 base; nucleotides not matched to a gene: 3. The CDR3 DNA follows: TGCGCCAGCAGCCAAGATATGGGAGGGTCCTACAATGAGCAGTTCTTC. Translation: CASSQDMGGSYNEQFF.

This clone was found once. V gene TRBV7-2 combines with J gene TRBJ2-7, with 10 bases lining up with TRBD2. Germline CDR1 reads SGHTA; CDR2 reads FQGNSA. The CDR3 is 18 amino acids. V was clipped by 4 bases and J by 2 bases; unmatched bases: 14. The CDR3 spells CASSSRGASGGYTYEQYF. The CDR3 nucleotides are TGTGCCAGCAGCTCTAGAGGGGCTAGCGGGGGCTATACCTACGAGCAGTACTTC.

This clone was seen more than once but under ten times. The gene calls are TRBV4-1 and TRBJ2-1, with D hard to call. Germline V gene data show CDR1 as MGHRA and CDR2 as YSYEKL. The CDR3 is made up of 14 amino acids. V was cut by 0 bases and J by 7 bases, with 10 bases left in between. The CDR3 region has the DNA TGCGCCAGCAGCCAAGAACCAGGTTTTAATGAGCAGTTCTTC. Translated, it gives CASSQEPGFNEQFF.

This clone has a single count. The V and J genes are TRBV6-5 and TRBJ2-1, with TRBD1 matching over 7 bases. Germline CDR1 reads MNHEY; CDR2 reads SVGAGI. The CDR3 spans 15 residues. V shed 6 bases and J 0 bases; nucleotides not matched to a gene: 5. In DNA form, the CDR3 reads TGTGCCAGCAGCCTAGACAGGGTCTCCTACAATGAGCAGTTCTTC. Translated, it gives CASSLDRVSYNEQFF.

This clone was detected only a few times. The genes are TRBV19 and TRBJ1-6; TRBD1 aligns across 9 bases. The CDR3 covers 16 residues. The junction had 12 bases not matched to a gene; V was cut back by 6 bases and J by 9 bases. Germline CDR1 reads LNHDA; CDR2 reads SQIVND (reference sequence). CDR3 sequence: CASSLTAGTGSSPLHF. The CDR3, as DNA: TGTGCCAGTAGCCTGACCGCCGGGACAGGGAGTTCACCCCTCCACTTT.

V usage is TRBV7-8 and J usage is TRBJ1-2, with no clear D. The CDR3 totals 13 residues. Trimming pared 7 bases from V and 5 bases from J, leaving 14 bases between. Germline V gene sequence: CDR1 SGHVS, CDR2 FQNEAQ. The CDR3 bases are TGTGCCAGCACCCCAGGCGACCGATATGGCTACACCTTC. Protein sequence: CASTPGDRYGYTF. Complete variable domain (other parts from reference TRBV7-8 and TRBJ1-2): GAGVSQSPRYKVAKRGQDVALRCDPISGHVSLFWYQQALGQGPEFLTYFQNEAQLDKSGLPSDRFFAERPEGSVSTLKIQRTQQEDSAVYLCASTPGDRYGYTFGSGTRLTVV.

The CDR3 region is CASNPNGGGQRPYEQYF. The DNA of the CDR3 is TGTGCCAGCAACCCGAACGGTGGAGGACAGCGGCCCTACGAGCAGTACTTC. This chain joins TRBV25-1 and TRBJ2-7; TRBD1 might be the D (6 bases). This CDR3 contains 17 residues. V lost 7 bases and J 2 bases, leaving 24 bases between the germline ends. The germline CDR1 and CDR2 sequences are MGHDK and SYGVNS.